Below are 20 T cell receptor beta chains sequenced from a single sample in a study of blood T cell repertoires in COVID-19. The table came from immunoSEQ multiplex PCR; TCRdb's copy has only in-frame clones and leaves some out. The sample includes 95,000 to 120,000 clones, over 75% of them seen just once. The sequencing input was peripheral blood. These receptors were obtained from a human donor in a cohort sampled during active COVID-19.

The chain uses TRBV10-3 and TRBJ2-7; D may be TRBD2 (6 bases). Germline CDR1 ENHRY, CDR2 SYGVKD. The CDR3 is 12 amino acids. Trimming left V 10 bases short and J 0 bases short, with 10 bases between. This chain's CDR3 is CATGTDSYEQYF. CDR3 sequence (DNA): TGTGCCACCGGGACTGACTCCTACGAGCAGTACTTC.

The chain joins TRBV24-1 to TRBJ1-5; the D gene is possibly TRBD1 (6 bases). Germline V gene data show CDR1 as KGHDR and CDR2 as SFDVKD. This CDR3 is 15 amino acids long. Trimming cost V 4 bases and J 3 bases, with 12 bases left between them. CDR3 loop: CATSDLDRDNQPQHF. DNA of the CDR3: TGTGCCACCAGTGACCTGGACAGAGACAATCAGCCCCAGCATTTT.

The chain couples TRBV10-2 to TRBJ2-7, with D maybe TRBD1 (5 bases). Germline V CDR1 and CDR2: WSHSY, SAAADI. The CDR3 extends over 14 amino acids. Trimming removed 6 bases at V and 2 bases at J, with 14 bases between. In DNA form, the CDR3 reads TGCGCCAGCAGCGATGGGTCAGGGCCCTACGAGCAGTACTTC. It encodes CASSDGSGPYEQYF.

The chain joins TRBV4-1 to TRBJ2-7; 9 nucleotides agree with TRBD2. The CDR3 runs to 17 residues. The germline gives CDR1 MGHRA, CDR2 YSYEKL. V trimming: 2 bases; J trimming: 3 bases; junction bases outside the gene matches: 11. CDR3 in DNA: TGCGCCAGCAGCCAATCCCCACCCGGGACTAGCCTCTACGAGCAGTACTTC. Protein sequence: CASSQSPPGTSLYEQYF.

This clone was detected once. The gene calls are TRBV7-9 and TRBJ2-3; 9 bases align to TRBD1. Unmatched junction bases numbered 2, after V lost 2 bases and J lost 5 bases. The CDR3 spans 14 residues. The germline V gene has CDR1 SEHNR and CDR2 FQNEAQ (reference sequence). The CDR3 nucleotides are TGTGCCAGCAGCTTACGGACAGGGGAAGATACGCAGTATTTT. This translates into CASSLRTGEDTQYF.

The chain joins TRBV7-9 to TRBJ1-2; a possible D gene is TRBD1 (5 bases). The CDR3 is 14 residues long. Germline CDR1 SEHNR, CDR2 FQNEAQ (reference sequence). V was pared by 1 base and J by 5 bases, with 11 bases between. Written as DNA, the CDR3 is TGTGCCAGCAGCTTAGGTGGGGGGACTTATGGCTACACCTTC. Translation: CASSLGGGTYGYTF.

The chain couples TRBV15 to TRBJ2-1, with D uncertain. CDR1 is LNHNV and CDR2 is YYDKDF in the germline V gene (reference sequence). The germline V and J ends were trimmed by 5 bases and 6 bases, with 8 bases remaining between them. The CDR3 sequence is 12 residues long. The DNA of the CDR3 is TGTGCCACCAGCCCCGGGTCCAATGAGCAGTTCTTC. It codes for CATSPGSNEQFF.

The CDR3 bases are TGTGCCAGCAGTTACGGGAGGGCCGCATACAATGAGCAGTTCTTC. Encoded protein: CASSYGRAAYNEQFF. The chain carries TRBV6-5 and TRBJ2-1; TRBD2 matches 7 bases. The junction had 5 bases not matched to a gene; V was cut back by 2 bases and J by 4 bases. The CDR3 length is 15 residues. Germline CDR1 reads MNHEY; CDR2 reads SVGAGI.

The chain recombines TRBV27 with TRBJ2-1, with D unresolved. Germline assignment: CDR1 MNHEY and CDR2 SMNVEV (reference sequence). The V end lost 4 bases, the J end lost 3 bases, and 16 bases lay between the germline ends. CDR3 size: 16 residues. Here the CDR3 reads CASSSSTATYYNEQFF. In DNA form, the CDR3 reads TGTGCCAGCAGTTCCTCTACAGCTACCTACTACAATGAGCAGTTCTTC.

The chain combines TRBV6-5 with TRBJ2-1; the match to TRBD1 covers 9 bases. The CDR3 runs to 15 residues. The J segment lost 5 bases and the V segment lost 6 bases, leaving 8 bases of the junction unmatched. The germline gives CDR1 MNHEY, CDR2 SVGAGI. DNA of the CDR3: TGTGCCAGCAGCAAGGGGACAGGGCGGAACAATGAGCAGTTCTTC. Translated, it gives CASSKGTGRNNEQFF.

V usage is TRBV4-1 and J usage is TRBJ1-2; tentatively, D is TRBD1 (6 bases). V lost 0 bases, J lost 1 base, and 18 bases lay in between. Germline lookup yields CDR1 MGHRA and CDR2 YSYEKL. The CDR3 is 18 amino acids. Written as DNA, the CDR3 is TGCGCCAGCAGCCAAGAGGGGGCCGGGACGGTAGATAACTATGGCTACACCTTC. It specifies CASSQEGAGTVDNYGYTF.

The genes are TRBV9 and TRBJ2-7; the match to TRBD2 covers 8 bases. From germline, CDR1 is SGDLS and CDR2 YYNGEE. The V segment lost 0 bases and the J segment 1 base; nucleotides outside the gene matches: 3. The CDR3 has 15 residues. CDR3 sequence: CASSVASSGSYEQYF. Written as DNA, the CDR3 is TGTGCCAGCAGCGTAGCGTCTAGCGGGTCCTACGAGCAGTACTTC. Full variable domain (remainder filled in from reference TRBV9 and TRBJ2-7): DSGVTQTPKHLITATGQRVTLRCSPRSGDLSVYWYQQSLDQGLQFLIQYYNGEERAKGNILERFSAQQFPDLHSELNLSSLELGDSALYFCASSVASSGSYEQYFGPGTRLTVT.

The CDR3 is CASSWGQGGEPQHF. In DNA form, the CDR3 reads TGTGCCAGCAGCTGGGGACAGGGAGGGGAGCCCCAGCATTTT. The chain has TRBV7-2 and TRBJ1-5, with 9 bases that match TRBD1. Trimming removed 4 bases from V and 8 bases from J; junction bases left unmatched: 6. This CDR3 is 14 amino acids long. Germline loops: CDR1 SGHTA, CDR2 FQGNSA.

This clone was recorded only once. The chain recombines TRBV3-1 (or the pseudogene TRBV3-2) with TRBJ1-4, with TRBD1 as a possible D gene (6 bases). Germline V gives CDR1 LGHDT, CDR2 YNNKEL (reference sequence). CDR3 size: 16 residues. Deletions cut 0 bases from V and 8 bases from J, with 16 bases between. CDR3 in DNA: TGTGCCAGCAGCCAAGATAGCGGGGGCGGAGGCGAAAAACTGTTTTTT. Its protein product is CASSQDSGGGGEKLFF.

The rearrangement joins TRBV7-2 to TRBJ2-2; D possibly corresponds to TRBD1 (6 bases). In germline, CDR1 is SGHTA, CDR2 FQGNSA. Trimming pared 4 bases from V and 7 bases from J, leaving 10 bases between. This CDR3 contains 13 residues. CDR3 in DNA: TGTGCCAGCAGCTCGTACAGGGTCGGGGAGCTGTTTTTT. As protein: CASSSYRVGELFF.

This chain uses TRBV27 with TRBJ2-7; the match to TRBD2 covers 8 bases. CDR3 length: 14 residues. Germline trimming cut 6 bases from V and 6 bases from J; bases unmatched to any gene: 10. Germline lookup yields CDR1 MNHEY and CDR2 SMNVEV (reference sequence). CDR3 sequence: CASSLGAGVGEQYF. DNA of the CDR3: TGTGCCAGCAGCTTGGGAGCGGGAGTGGGCGAGCAGTACTTC.

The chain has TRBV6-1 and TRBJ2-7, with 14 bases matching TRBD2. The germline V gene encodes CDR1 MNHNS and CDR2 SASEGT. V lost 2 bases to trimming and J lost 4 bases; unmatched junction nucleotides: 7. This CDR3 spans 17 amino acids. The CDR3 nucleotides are TGTGCCAGCAGTGAATCCCCGGGACTAGCGGGAGTTTACGAGCAGTACTTC. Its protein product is CASSESPGLAGVYEQYF.

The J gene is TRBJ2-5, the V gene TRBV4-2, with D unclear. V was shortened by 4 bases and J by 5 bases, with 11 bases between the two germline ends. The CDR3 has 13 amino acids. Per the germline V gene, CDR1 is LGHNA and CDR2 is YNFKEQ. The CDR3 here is CASSPPGLETQYF. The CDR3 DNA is TGTGCCAGCAGCCCTCCAGGCCTCGAGACCCAGTACTTC.

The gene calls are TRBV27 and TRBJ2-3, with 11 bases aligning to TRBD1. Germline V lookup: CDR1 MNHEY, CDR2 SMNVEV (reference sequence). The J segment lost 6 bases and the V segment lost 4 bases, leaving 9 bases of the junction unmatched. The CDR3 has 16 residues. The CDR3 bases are TGTGCCAGCAGTTCCCCTAGGACAGGGGGCGGGGATACGCAGTATTTT. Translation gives CASSSPRTGGGDTQYF.

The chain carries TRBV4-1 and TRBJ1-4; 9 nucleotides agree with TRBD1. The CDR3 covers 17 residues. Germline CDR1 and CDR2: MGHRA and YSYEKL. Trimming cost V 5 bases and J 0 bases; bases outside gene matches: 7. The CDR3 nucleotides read TGCGCCAGCAGCGATAACAGGGGGCCCTCAACTAATGAAAAACTGTTTTTT. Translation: CASSDNRGPSTNEKLFF.